Presented here are 20 T cell receptor beta chains from one specimen sequenced in a study of early T cells in non-severe SARS-CoV-2 infection. TCRdb independently ran MiXCR on the 5' RACE reads; one entry per CDR3 protein. The sample records under 100,000 distinct CDR3 sequences, approximately 13% being singletons. The sequencing input was whole blood. The receptor source for this set is an adult who was a healthcare worker with PCR-confirmed SARS-CoV-2 infection or an uninfected control (not recorded which).

The sample holds many counts of this clonotype. V usage is TRBV9 and J usage is TRBJ1-1; D remains ambiguous. The CDR3 loop spans 13 amino acids. Germline CDR1 and CDR2: SGDLS and YYNGEE. V was shortened by 4 bases and J by 3 bases, with 10 bases between the two germline ends. The CDR3 nucleotides read TGTGCCAGCAGCCAAGGGTCTTACACTGAAGCTTTCTTT. The encoded protein is CASSQGSYTEAFF.

This clonotype has only a few counts. This chain connects TRBV27 to TRBJ2-7, with TRBD1 as a possible D gene (5 bases). V shed 5 bases and J shed 4 bases, with 9 bases lying between them. Germline values: CDR1 MNHEY, CDR2 SMNVEV (reference sequence). CDR3 length: 12 amino acids. The CDR3 sequence is CASSNRPYEQYF. The DNA of the CDR3 is TGTGCCAGCAGTAACAGGCCGTACGAGCAGTACTTC.

This clonotype was counted at least ten times. One end of the junction fails to match germline, which may point to a read error. The chain has TRBV7-7 and TRBJ2-1, with D tentatively TRBD2 (7 bases). Per the germline V gene, CDR1 is SSHAT and CDR2 is FNYEAQ (reference sequence). There are 18 residues in the CDR3. Written as DNA, the CDR3 is TGTGCTAGCAGCTTAGGGGGGGGCGGCTACGGAACTGACAATGAGCAGTTCTTC. Translating gives CASSLGGGGYGTDNEQFF.

This clonotype turned up a few times. CDR3 nucleotide sequence: TGTGCCACCAGTGCCACCCCGCTAGGGACAGGGGGCCATTGGGGTAATTCACCCCTCCACTTT. It specifies CATSATPLGTGGHWGNSPLHF. The chain has TRBV24-1 and TRBJ1-6, with 12 bases aligning to TRBD1. Germline trimming cut 5 bases from V and 6 bases from J; bases unmatched to any gene: 19. CDR3 length: 21 amino acids. Germline V CDR1 and CDR2: KGHDR, SFDVKD.

V is TRBV24-1 and J is TRBJ2-3; D is undetermined. V was trimmed by 0 bases and J by 5 bases, leaving 2 bases between them. The CDR3 sequence is 12 residues long. Germline V gives CDR1 KGHDR, CDR2 SFDVKD. CDR3 region: CATSDLLDTQYF. Here the CDR3 DNA reads TGTGCCACCAGTGATTTGCTAGATACGCAGTATTTT.

This clonotype showed up many times. The rearrangement joins TRBV7-2 to TRBJ2-3; D is unclear. Between the trimmed V and J ends, which lost 3 bases and 4 bases, there was a span of 5 bases. This CDR3 comprises 12 residues. Germline V gene data show CDR1 as SGHTA and CDR2 as FQGNSA. CDR3 residues: CASSFTADTQYF. Here the CDR3 DNA reads TGTGCCAGCAGCTTTACGGCAGATACGCAGTATTTT.

This clonotype showed up just a few times. The chain employs TRBV14 and TRBJ2-2, with 12 nucleotides matching TRBD1. The J segment lost 7 bases and the V segment lost 1 base, leaving 7 bases of the junction unmatched. This CDR3 has 17 amino acids. CDR1 and CDR2 from the germline V gene are SGHDN and FVKESK. This chain's CDR3 is CASSQGTGTGGFGELFF. The CDR3 DNA is TGTGCCAGCAGCCAAGGCACCGGGACAGGGGGCTTCGGGGAGCTGTTTTTT.

This clonotype was counted ten times or more. This chain joins TRBV11-2 and TRBJ2-3, with D uncertain. The CDR3 runs to 15 residues. V shed 0 bases and J shed 2 bases, with 9 bases lying between them. The germline CDR1 and CDR2 sequences are SGHAT and FQNNGV. CDR3 DNA sequence: TGTGCCAGCAGCTTAGATTACGGAAACACAGATACGCAGTATTTT. It is translated as CASSLDYGNTDTQYF. Full variable domain (outside the CDR3, taken from reference TRBV11-2 and TRBJ2-3): EAGVAQSPRYKIIEKRQSVAFWCNPISGHATLYWYQQILGQGPKLLIQFQNNGVVDDSQLPKDRFSAERLKGVDSTLKIQPAKLEDSAVYLCASSLDYGNTDTQYFGPGTRLTVL.

The table lists this clonotype with a few counts. J is TRBJ1-1 and V is TRBV2; TRBD1 might be the D (6 bases). Looked up from germline, CDR1 is SNHLY and CDR2 is FYNNEI. This CDR3 is 13 amino acids long. The V gene lost 3 bases and the J gene lost 5 bases, with 10 bases spanning the gap. CDR3 DNA sequence: TGTGCCAGCAGTGAGGAGGGGGGAACTGAAGCTTTCTTT. It encodes CASSEEGGTEAFF. Using reference TRBV2 and TRBJ1-1 for the parts outside the CDR3, the full variable domain is EPEVTQTPSHQVTQMGQEVILRCVPISNHLYFYWYRQILGQKVEFLVSFYNNEISEKSEIFDDQFSVERPDGSNFTLKIRSTKLEDSAMYFCASSEEGGTEAFFGQGTRLTVV.

The chain recombines TRBV7-2 with TRBJ2-5, with D unresolved. Germline V gene sequence: CDR1 SGHTA, CDR2 FQGNSA. The CDR3 covers 12 residues. V dropped 5 bases and J dropped 4 bases, with 8 bases sitting between them. CDR3 nucleotide sequence: TGTGCCAGCAGCCCCGAAAGAGAGACCCAGTACTTC. Protein product: CASSPERETQYF.

This clonotype has a count of ten or more. The chain carries TRBV12-5 and TRBJ1-1; D perhaps matches TRBD1 (6 bases). This CDR3 contains 14 residues. Trimming removed 1 base at V and 4 bases at J, with 10 bases between. Germline V gene data show CDR1 as LGHNT and CDR2 as FRNRAP. This CDR3 is CASGLGQVSTEAFF. The CDR3 region has the DNA TGTGCTAGTGGTTTGGGACAGGTGTCCACTGAAGCTTTCTTT.

This clonotype has more than one count but fewer than ten. This chain links TRBV12-5 with TRBJ1-5; D unclear. The germline V and J ends were trimmed by 7 bases and 0 bases, with 10 bases remaining between them. The CDR3 sequence is 14 residues long. CDR1 LGHNT and CDR2 FRNRAP come from the germline V gene. This chain's CDR3 is CASAAGGSNQPQHF. The CDR3 coding sequence is TGTGCTAGTGCCGCGGGAGGTAGCAATCAGCCCCAGCATTTT.

V is TRBV12-3 or TRBV12-4 and J is TRBJ2-2; the match to TRBD2 covers 9 bases. V shed 7 bases, J shed 2 bases, and the junction held 8 bases outside the gene matches. This CDR3 has 16 residues. CDR3 amino acids: CASNNLAGINTGELFF. As DNA, the CDR3 is TGTGCCAGCAACAATCTAGCGGGGATTAACACCGGGGAGCTGTTTTTT.

The V call is TRBV20-1, the J call TRBJ2-5, with D possibly being TRBD2 (6 bases). CDR3 length: 12 amino acids. Per the germline V gene, CDR1 is DFQATT and CDR2 is SNEGSKA (reference sequence). The ends were cut back, 6 bases at V and 2 bases at J, with 10 bases in the middle. CDR3 sequence: CSAPGLQETQYF. The DNA of the CDR3 is TGCAGTGCGCCGGGACTGCAAGAGACCCAGTACTTC.

The chain joins TRBV9 to TRBJ1-1; no reliable D call. Germline CDR1 is SGDLS and CDR2 is YYNGEE. Trimming stripped 2 bases from V and 7 bases from J, with 18 bases between. The CDR3 extends over 15 amino acids. Here the CDR3 DNA reads TGTGCCAGCAGCGTCCGAGGAATGGCGATAAATGAAGCTTTCTTT. This codes for CASSVRGMAINEAFF. Full variable domain (remainder filled in from reference TRBV9 and TRBJ1-1): DSGVTQTPKHLITATGQRVTLRCSPRSGDLSVYWYQQSLDQGLQFLIQYYNGEERAKGNILERFSAQQFPDLHSELNLSSLELGDSALYFCASSVRGMAINEAFFGQGTRLTVV.

This sequence joins TRBV29-1 and TRBJ2-5; 9 bases match TRBD1. With V trimmed by 7 bases and J by 4 bases, 10 bases remained unmatched. The germline V gene encodes CDR1 SQVTM and CDR2 ANQGSEA. CDR3 length equals 14 residues. Here the CDR3 reads CSGLIGTGRETQYF. CDR3 sequence (DNA): TGCAGCGGCCTGATCGGGACAGGGAGAGAGACCCAGTACTTC.

The table lists this clonotype with many counts. The chain joins TRBV19 to TRBJ1-5; D is unclear. Per germline, CDR1 LNHDA and CDR2 SQIVND (reference sequence). Trimming took 3 bases from V and 1 from J, leaving 7 bases between them. The CDR3 covers 14 residues. The CDR3 is CASSIAGSNQPQHF. The CDR3 DNA sequence: TGTGCCAGTAGTATCGCGGGCAGCAATCAGCCCCAGCATTTT.

This clonotype was recorded at least ten times. No conserved phenylalanine or tryptophan is present at the end of the CDR3, so a read error is the likely explanation. The DNA is omitted, as the CDR3 cannot be located on it reliably, and the CDR3 follows TCRdb's listing. The rearrangement uses TRBV6-9 and TRBJ2-4; the tabulated D call, TRBD2, remains unverified against the DNA. Looked up from germline, CDR1 is MNHGY and CDR2 is SVAAGI. The CDR3 contains 14 residues when both ends are counted. The CDR3 sequence is CASSYSRVRSEGGL.

This clonotype appeared a few times. The chain recombines TRBV13 with TRBJ2-7, with TRBD1 matching 8 bases. Per germline, CDR1 PRHDT and CDR2 FYEKMQ (reference sequence). The CDR3 covers 13 residues. J gave up 7 bases and V 5 bases, and 7 bases lay outside the gene matches. The CDR3 region has the DNA TGTGCCAGCAGCCTGGACAGGGCTTGGGAGCAGTACTTC. This codes for CASSLDRAWEQYF.

The gene calls are TRBV29-1 and TRBJ2-6; tentative D call: TRBD1 (6 bases). Per germline, CDR1 SQVTM and CDR2 ANQGSEA. Trimming took 7 bases from V and 0 from J, leaving 13 bases between them. This CDR3 has 15 residues. The CDR3: CSAGQLNSGANVLTF. In DNA form, the CDR3 reads TGCAGCGCCGGACAGCTGAACTCTGGGGCCAACGTCCTGACTTTC.